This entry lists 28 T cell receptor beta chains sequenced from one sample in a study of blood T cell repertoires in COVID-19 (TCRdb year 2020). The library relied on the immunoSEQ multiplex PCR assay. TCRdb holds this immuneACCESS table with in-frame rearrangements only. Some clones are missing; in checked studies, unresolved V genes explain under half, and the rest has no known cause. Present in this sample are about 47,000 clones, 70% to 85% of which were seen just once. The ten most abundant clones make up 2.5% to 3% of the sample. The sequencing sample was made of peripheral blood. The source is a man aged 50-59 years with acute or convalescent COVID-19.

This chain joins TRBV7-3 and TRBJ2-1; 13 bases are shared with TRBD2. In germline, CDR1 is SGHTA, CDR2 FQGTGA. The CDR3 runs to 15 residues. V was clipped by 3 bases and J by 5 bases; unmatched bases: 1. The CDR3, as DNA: TGTGCCAGCAGCTTCACTAGCGGGAGGGACAATGAGCAGTTCTTC. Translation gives CASSFTSGRDNEQFF.

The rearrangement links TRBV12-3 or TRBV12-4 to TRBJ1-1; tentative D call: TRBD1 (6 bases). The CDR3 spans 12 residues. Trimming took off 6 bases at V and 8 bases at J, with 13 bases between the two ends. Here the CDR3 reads CASRTDRPEAFF. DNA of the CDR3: TGTGCCAGCAGAACCGACAGGCCCGAAGCTTTCTTT.

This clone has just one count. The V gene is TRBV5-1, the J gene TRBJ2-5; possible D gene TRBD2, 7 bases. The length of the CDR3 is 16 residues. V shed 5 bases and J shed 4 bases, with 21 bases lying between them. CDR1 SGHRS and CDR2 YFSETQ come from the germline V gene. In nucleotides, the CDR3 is TGCGCCAGCAGAGATCCAAGGGGGGGGCAGGGAGAGACCCAGTACTTC. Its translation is CASRDPRGGQGETQYF.

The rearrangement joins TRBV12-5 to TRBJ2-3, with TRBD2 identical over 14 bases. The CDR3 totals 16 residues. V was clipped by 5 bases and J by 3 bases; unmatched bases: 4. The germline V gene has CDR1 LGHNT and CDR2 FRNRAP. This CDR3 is CASGPGTSGRTDTQYF. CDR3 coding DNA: TGTGCTAGTGGTCCTGGGACTAGCGGGAGAACAGATACGCAGTATTTT.

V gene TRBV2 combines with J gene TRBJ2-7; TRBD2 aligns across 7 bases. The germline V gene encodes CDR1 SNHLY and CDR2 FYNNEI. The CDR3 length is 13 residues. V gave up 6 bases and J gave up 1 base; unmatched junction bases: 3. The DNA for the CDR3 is TGTGCCAGCAGGTGGGAGGGTTCCTACGAGCAGTACTTC. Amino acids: CASRWEGSYEQYF.

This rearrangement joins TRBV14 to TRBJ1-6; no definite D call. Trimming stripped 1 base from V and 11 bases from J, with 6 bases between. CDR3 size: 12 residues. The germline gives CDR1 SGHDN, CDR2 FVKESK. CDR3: CASSQGYAPLHF. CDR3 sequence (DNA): TGTGCCAGCAGCCAAGGCTATGCACCCCTCCACTTT.

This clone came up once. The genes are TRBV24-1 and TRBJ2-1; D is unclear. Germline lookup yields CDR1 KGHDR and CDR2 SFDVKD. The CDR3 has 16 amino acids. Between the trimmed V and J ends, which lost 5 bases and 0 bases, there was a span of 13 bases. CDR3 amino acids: CATSGVDASSYNEQFF. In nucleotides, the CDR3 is TGTGCCACCAGTGGAGTCGACGCTAGCTCCTACAATGAGCAGTTCTTC.

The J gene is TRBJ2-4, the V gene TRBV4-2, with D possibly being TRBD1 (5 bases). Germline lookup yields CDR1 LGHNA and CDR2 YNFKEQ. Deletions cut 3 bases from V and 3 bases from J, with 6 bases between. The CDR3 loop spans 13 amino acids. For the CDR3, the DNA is TGTGCCAGCAGCCAGGGGCTCAAAAACATTCAGTACTTC. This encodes CASSQGLKNIQYF.

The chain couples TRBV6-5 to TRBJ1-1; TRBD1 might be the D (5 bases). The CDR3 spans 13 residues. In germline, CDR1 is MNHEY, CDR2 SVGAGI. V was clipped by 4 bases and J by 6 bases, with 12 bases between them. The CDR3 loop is CASSWRGSAEAFF. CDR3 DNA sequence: TGTGCCAGCAGTTGGCGGGGGAGTGCTGAAGCTTTCTTT.

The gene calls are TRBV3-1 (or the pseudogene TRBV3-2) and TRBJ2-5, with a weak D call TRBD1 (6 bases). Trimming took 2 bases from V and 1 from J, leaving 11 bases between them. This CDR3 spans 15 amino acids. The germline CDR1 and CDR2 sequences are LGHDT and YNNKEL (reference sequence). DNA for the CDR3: TGTGCCAGCAGCCAAATGCCCAGGGGCCAAGAGACCCAGTACTTC. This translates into CASSQMPRGQETQYF.

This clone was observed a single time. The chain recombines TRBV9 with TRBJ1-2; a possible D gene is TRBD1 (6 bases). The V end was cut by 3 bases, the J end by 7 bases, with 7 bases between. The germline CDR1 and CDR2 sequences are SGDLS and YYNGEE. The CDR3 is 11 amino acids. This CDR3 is CASSAGVGYTF. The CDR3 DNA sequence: TGTGCCAGCAGCGCAGGGGTTGGCTACACCTTC.

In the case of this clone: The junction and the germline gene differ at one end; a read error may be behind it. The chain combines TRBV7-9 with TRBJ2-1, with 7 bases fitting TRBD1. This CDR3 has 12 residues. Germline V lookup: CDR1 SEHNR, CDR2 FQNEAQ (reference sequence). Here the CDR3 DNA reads TGTGCCAGCAGTTTAGGGGGCGATGAGCAGTTCTTC. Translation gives CASSLGGDEQFF.

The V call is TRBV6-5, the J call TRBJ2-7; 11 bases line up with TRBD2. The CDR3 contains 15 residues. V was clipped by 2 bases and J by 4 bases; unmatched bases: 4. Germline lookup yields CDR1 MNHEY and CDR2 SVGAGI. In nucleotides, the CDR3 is TGTGCCAGCAGTTACAGAACTAGCGGGAGTTACGAGCAGTACTTC. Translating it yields CASSYRTSGSYEQYF.

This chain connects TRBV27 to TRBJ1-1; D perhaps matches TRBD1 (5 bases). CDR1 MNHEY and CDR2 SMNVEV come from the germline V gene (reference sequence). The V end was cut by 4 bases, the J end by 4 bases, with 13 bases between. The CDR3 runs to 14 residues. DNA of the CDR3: TGTGCCAGCAGTTACGCCGGGGGAGGCACTGAAGCTTTCTTT. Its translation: CASSYAGGGTEAFF.

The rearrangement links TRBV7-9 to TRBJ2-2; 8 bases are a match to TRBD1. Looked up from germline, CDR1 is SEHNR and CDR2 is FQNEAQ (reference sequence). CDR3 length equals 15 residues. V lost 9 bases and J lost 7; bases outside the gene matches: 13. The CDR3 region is CASHALTGDFGELFF. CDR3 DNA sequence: TGTGCCAGTCATGCGTTGACAGGGGATTTCGGGGAGCTGTTTTTT.

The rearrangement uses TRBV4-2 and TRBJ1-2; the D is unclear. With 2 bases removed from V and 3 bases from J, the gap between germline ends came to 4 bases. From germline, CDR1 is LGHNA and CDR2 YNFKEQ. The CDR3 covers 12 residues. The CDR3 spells CASSQRDYGYTF. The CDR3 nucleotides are TGTGCCAGCAGCCAACGTGACTATGGCTACACCTTC.

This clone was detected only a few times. Here the CDR3 reads CASSPWTDKGTEAFF. The DNA for the CDR3 is TGTGCCAGCAGCCCGTGGACTGACAAAGGCACTGAAGCTTTCTTT. This rearrangement joins TRBV7-9 to TRBJ1-1; no definite D call. The CDR3 has 15 residues. With 5 bases removed from V and 4 bases from J, the gap between germline ends came to 17 bases. From germline, CDR1 is SEHNR and CDR2 FQNEAQ (reference sequence).

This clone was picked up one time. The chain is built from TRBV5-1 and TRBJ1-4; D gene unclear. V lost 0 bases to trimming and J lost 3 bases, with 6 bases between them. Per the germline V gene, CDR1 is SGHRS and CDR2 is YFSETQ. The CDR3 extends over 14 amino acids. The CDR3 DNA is TGCGCCAGCAGCTTGGAGAGGGCTAATGAAAAACTGTTTTTT. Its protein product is CASSLERANEKLFF.

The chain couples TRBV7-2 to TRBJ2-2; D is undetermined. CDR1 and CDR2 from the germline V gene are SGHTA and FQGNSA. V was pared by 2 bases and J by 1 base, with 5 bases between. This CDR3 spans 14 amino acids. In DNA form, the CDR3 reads TGTGCCAGCAGCTTATCAGGGAACACCGGGGAGCTGTTTTTT. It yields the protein CASSLSGNTGELFF.

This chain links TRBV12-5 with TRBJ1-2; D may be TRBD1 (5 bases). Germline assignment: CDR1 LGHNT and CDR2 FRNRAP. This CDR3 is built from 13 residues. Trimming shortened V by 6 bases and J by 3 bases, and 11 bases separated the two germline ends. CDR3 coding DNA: TGTGCTAGTGGGACCCAGACAGACTATGGCTACACCTTC. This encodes CASGTQTDYGYTF.

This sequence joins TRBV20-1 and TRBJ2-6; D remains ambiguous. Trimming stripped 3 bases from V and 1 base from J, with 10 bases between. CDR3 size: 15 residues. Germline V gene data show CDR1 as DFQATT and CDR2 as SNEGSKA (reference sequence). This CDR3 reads CSASALESGANVLTF. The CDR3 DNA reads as TGCAGTGCTAGTGCCTTAGAGTCTGGGGCCAACGTCCTGACTTTC.

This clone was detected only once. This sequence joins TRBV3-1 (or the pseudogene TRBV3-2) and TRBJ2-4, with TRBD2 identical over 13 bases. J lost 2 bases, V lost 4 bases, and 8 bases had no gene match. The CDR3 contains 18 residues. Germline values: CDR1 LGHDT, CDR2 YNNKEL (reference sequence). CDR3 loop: CASSRGLAGQRPKNIQYF. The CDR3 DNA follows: TGTGCCAGCAGCCGGGGACTAGCGGGACAACGGCCCAAAAACATTCAGTACTTC.

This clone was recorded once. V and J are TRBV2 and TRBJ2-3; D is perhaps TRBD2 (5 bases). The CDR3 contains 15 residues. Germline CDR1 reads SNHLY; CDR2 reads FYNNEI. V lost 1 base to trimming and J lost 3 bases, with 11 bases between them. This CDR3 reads CASSEVGDETDTQYF. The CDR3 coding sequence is TGTGCCAGCAGTGAAGTGGGAGACGAAACAGATACGCAGTATTTT.

The CDR3, as DNA: TGTGCCAGCAGCCAAGAAAGGGCCCTCCCGGGACAGACCACGAACACCGGGGAGCTGTTTTTT. Protein product: CASSQERALPGQTTNTGELFF. This chain joins TRBV4-2 and TRBJ2-2, with 7 nucleotides matching TRBD1. The ends lost 0 bases at V and 0 bases at J; junction bases unmatched: 16. This CDR3 comprises 21 residues. CDR1 and CDR2 (germline): LGHNA, YNFKEQ.

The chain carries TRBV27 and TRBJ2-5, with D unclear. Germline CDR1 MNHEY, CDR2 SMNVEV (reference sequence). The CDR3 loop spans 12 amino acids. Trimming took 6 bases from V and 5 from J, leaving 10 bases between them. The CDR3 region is CASRGPRETQYF. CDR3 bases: TGTGCCAGCAGGGGTCCCAGGGAGACCCAGTACTTC.

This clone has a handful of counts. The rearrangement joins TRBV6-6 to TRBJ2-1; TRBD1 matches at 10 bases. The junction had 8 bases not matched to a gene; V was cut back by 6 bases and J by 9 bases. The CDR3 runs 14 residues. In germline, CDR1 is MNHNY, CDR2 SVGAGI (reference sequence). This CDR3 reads CASRGTGEFAEQFF. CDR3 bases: TGTGCCAGCAGGGGGACAGGGGAATTCGCTGAGCAGTTCTTC.

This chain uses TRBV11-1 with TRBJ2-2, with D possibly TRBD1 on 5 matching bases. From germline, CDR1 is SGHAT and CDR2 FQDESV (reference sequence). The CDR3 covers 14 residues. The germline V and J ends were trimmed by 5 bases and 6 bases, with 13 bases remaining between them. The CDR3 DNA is TGTGCCAGCAGCCAACAGGCTATCGCCGGGGAGCTGTTTTTT. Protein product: CASSQQAIAGELFF.

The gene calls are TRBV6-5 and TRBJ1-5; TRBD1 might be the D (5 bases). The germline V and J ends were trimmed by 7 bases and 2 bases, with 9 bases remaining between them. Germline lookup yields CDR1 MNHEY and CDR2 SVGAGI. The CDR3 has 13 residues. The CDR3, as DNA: TGTGCCAGCATGCGGGACGGCAATCAGCCCCAGCATTTT. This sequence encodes CASMRDGNQPQHF.